The rows below give T cell receptor beta chains drawn from one sample of a study of vaccination effects on CD4 cells after COVID-19. Here immunoSEQ multiplex PCR was the method, and the copy in TCRdb shows in-frame clones only, minus some. The sample lists 32,000 or so clones, about two thirds occurring once. No cognate antigen is known for these TCRs. This sample comprised CD4+ T cells from PBMCs cultured without peptide, obtained before COVID-19 vaccination. Receptors were obtained from a human donor who received a COVID-19 vaccine. The CDR3 runs from the conserved cysteine through the conserved F or W. Each record gives: D gene, V gene, clone size, CDR3 protein. D genes are given only for firm matches. The listing skips clone size in some rows; elsewhere it reads once, few, many or a size class.

d_call: TRBD2; v_call: TRBV19; clone_size: NA; cdr3_aa: CASSTAGTSGTEQFF
d_call: NA; v_call: TRBV15; clone_size: few; cdr3_aa: CATSRDGGYTF
d_call: NA; v_call: TRBV29-1; clone_size: few; cdr3_aa: CSVDARNTEAFF
d_call: NA; v_call: TRBV29-1; clone_size: few; cdr3_aa: CSVAELNYGYTF
d_call: TRBD1; v_call: TRBV10-1; clone_size: NA; cdr3_aa: CASSVGQGDYGYTF
d_call: TRBD1; v_call: TRBV19; clone_size: once; cdr3_aa: CASSKTGLLSFGYTF
d_call: TRBD2; v_call: TRBV7-6; clone_size: NA; cdr3_aa: CASSLRRLAGGPGAYNEQFF
d_call: NA; v_call: TRBV5-1; clone_size: NA; cdr3_aa: CASSLAQSTGELFF
d_call: NA; v_call: TRBV28; clone_size: NA; cdr3_aa: CASNQVKFLAFF
d_call: TRBD1; v_call: TRBV3-1/TRBV3-2; clone_size: NA; cdr3_aa: CASSLRTGGNEKLFF
d_call: NA; v_call: TRBV28; clone_size: NA; cdr3_aa: CASSLVEGNEQFF
d_call: TRBD1; v_call: TRBV6-5; clone_size: NA; cdr3_aa: CATTGTGSNYEQYF
d_call: NA; v_call: TRBV11-1; clone_size: few; cdr3_aa: CASSRDSPLKEQFF
d_call: TRBD2; v_call: TRBV14; clone_size: once; cdr3_aa: CASSQVLRWTSGRAKYNEQFF
d_call: TRBD2; v_call: TRBV4-1; clone_size: NA; cdr3_aa: CASSQQTSGGSYNEQFF
d_call: NA; v_call: TRBV6-6; clone_size: NA; cdr3_aa: CASNSIRASSYEQYF
d_call: NA; v_call: TRBV3-1/TRBV3-2; clone_size: NA; cdr3_aa: CASSPSDSAFGTQYF
d_call: TRBD1; v_call: TRBV6-5; clone_size: NA; cdr3_aa: CASSYLTGSYEQYF
d_call: NA; v_call: TRBV20-1; clone_size: NA; cdr3_aa: CSASPTENTEAFF
d_call: TRBD1; v_call: TRBV24-1; clone_size: few; cdr3_aa: CATSDRDRDEPQHF
d_call: TRBD2; v_call: TRBV5-1; clone_size: NA; cdr3_aa: CASSLVASGRGTDTQYF
d_call: NA; v_call: TRBV9; clone_size: NA; cdr3_aa: CASSGASSYNEQFF
d_call: NA; v_call: TRBV6-1; clone_size: NA; cdr3_aa: CASSEVSGSYYEQYF
d_call: NA; v_call: TRBV6-5; clone_size: NA; cdr3_aa: CASRGRSYEQYF
d_call: TRBD2; v_call: TRBV10-3; clone_size: NA; cdr3_aa: CATTLATSTDTQYF